These 20 T cell receptor beta chains were all obtained from the same sample, sequenced in a study of blood T cell repertoires in COVID-19. Clones were sequenced by immunoSEQ multiplex PCR, and TCRdb holds only the in-frame ones, with some missing. The sample yields about 250,000 clones, about four fifths seen once. The sample comprised peripheral blood. These receptors were taken from a man older than 75 with acute or convalescent COVID-19.

This chain connects TRBV5-6 to TRBJ1-3; TRBD1 might be the D (6 bases). Germline V gives CDR1 SGHDT, CDR2 YYEEEE. The CDR3 length is 14 residues. The germline V and J ends were trimmed by 1 base and 3 bases, with 8 bases remaining between them. The CDR3 nucleotides are TGTGCCAGCAGCTTGAGGGGGAATGGAAACACCATATATTTT. Protein sequence: CASSLRGNGNTIYF. Drawing the rest from reference TRBV5-6 and TRBJ1-3, the complete variable domain is DAGVTQSPTHLIKTRGQQVTLRCSPKSGHDTVSWYQQALGQGPQFIFQYYEEEERQRGNFPDRFSGHQFPNYSSELNVNALLLGDSALYLCASSLRGNGNTIYFGEGSWLTVV.

The gene calls are TRBV2 and TRBJ2-7; D might be TRBD1 (6 bases). V dropped 6 bases and J dropped 0 bases, with 15 bases sitting between them. CDR1 and CDR2 (germline): SNHLY, FYNNEI. The CDR3 spans 15 residues. The CDR3 nucleotides read TGTGCCAGCAGAAAACAGGGTGGAGACTCCTACGAGCAGTACTTC. Residues: CASRKQGGDSYEQYF. The full variable domain, in which reference TRBV2 and TRBJ2-7 provide the parts outside the CDR3, is EPEVTQTPSHQVTQMGQEVILRCVPISNHLYFYWYRQILGQKVEFLVSFYNNEISEKSEIFDDQFSVERPDGSNFTLKIRSTKLEDSAMYFCASRKQGGDSYEQYFGPGTRLTVT.

The rearrangement links TRBV7-3 to TRBJ2-3; TRBD1 might be the D (6 bases). V was clipped by 4 bases and J by 2 bases, with 13 bases between them. Germline V gene sequence: CDR1 SGHTA, CDR2 FQGTGA. The CDR3 is made up of 15 amino acids. CDR3 in amino acids: CASSSQGIYTDTQYF. The CDR3 region has the DNA TGTGCCAGCAGCTCACAGGGTATTTACACAGATACGCAGTATTTT.

Notes on this clone: The same CDR3 arises from other DNA sequences in this sample as well. The chain joins TRBV5-1 to TRBJ2-1; 7 nucleotides align to TRBD2. With V trimmed by 0 bases and J by 3 bases, 3 bases remained unmatched. CDR1 is SGHRS, CDR2 YFSETQ, per germline. This CDR3 is 15 amino acids long. CDR3 DNA: TGCGCCAGCAGCTTGGACGGGGGGAGCTACAATGAGCAGTTCTTC. Its protein is CASSLDGGSYNEQFF. The full variable domain, its missing parts supplied by reference TRBV5-1 and TRBJ2-1, is KAGVTQTPRYLIKTRGQQVTLSCSPISGHRSVSWYQQTPGQGLQFLFEYFSETQRNKGNFPGRFSGRQFSNSRSEMNVSTLELGDSALYLCASSLDGGSYNEQFFGPGTRLTVL.

The CDR3 loop reads CASSLARGNTEAFF. The CDR3 DNA reads as TGTGCCAGCAGCTTAGCGCGGGGGAACACTGAAGCTTTCTTT. The chain is built from TRBV7-8 and TRBJ1-1; D not certain. There are 14 residues in the CDR3. Trimming cost V 0 bases and J 1 base, with 6 bases left between them. CDR1 SGHVS and CDR2 FQNEAQ come from the germline V gene.

This clone was seen once. The chain combines TRBV4-1 with TRBJ1-4; 9 bases align to TRBD1. Germline CDR1 reads MGHRA; CDR2 reads YSYEKL. With 1 base clipped from V and 6 bases from J, the junction kept 3 bases outside the gene matches. CDR3 length: 15 residues. The CDR3 DNA reads TGCGCCAGCAGCCAAGGGGGACAGGGTGATGAAAAACTGTTTTTT. This sequence encodes CASSQGGQGDEKLFF.

The chain links TRBV18 to TRBJ1-5; D is uncertain. Trimming cost V 0 bases and J 1 base, with 7 bases left between them. This CDR3 contains 15 residues. Germline loops: CDR1 KGHSH, CDR2 LQKENI. In DNA form, the CDR3 reads TGTGCCAGCTCACCACCCAGTATGAGCAATCAGCCCCAGCATTTT. Its translation is CASSPPSMSNQPQHF.

The V and J genes are TRBV7-2 and TRBJ1-1; TRBD1 agrees at 9 bases. CDR1 and CDR2 (germline): SGHTA, FQGNSA. Trimming took 3 bases from V and 6 from J; bases not matched to a gene: 2. The CDR3 consists of 13 residues. Here the CDR3 DNA reads TGTGCCAGCAGCTTTCGACAGGGGGCTGAAGCTTTCTTT. Translated: CASSFRQGAEAFF.

DNA for the CDR3: TGTGCCAGCAGCTTACAGGGGTCTAGCGGGATCGGCGAGCAGTACTTC. Translating it yields CASSLQGSSGIGEQYF. The genes are TRBV11-3 and TRBJ2-7; 9 bases match TRBD2. Losses at the gene ends were 2 bases for V and 6 bases for J; bases not matched to a gene: 11. The CDR3 consists of 16 residues. Per germline, CDR1 SGHNT and CDR2 YENEEA.

This chain uses TRBV10-3 with TRBJ2-7; no reliable D call. V lost 8 bases and J 2 bases, leaving 10 bases between the germline ends. CDR1 is ENHRY and CDR2 is SYGVKD in the germline V gene. The CDR3 sequence is 12 residues long. Written as DNA, the CDR3 is TGTGCCATCGGGCAGCTCACCTACGAGCAGTACTTC. This translates into CAIGQLTYEQYF.

The chain uses TRBV28 and TRBJ1-5; 10 bases are shared with TRBD1. CDR3 length: 18 amino acids. With V trimmed by 6 bases and J by 5 bases, 16 bases remained unmatched. Germline-derived CDR1 and CDR2 are MDHEN and SYDVKM. In nucleotides, the CDR3 is TGTGCCAGCAGGAGACTCCGGGACAGGGGTCTACAGGATCAGCCCCAGCATTTT. Its protein product is CASRRLRDRGLQDQPQHF.

The chain is built from TRBV5-1 and TRBJ2-3; 13 positions agree with TRBD2. The germline CDR1 and CDR2 sequences are SGHRS and YFSETQ. J lost 4 bases, V lost 4 bases, and 3 bases had no gene match. The CDR3 has 15 residues. The CDR3 nucleotides are TGCGCCAGCAGCCAAACTAGCGGGAGGGCAGATACGCAGTATTTT. Amino acid sequence: CASSQTSGRADTQYF.

The chain carries TRBV5-1 and TRBJ1-5, with TRBD1 matching 8 bases. The CDR3 runs to 14 residues. Germline lookup yields CDR1 SGHRS and CDR2 YFSETQ. J lost 6 bases, V lost 4 bases, and 6 bases had no gene match. CDR3 sequence: CASSITGGSQPQHF. The DNA of the CDR3 is TGCGCCAGCAGCATAACAGGGGGGAGTCAGCCCCAGCATTTT.

The J gene is TRBJ1-2, the V gene TRBV6-5; D might be TRBD1 (5 bases). The V and J ends lost 0 bases and 8 bases respectively, with 19 bases between them. CDR1 MNHEY and CDR2 SVGAGI come from the germline V gene. This CDR3 is 16 amino acids long. The CDR3 protein is CASSYSGNRKSRGYTF. In nucleotides, the CDR3 is TGTGCCAGCAGTTACTCGGGGAACAGGAAAAGTCGCGGCTACACCTTC.

In its sample, this clone was seen once. The chain carries TRBV28 and TRBJ1-6; the match to TRBD1 covers 8 bases. Germline CDR1 MDHEN, CDR2 SYDVKM. The CDR3 length is 15 residues. With 4 bases clipped from V and 5 bases from J, the junction kept 4 bases outside the gene matches. CDR3 sequence reads: CASSSGQGNNSPLHF. The CDR3 DNA follows: TGTGCCAGCAGTTCTGGACAGGGTAATAATTCACCCCTCCACTTT.

The chain recombines TRBV28 with TRBJ1-1; the D is unclear. Per germline, CDR1 MDHEN and CDR2 SYDVKM. The V and J ends lost 5 bases and 7 bases respectively, with 14 bases between them. The CDR3 covers 13 residues. CDR3 amino acids: CASSQLKFNEAFF. CDR3 nucleotides: TGTGCCAGCAGTCAACTTAAGTTTAATGAAGCTTTCTTT.

This rearrangement joins TRBV3-1 (or the pseudogene TRBV3-2) to TRBJ2-7; TRBD2 matches 11 bases. With V trimmed by 4 bases and J by 3 bases, 8 bases remained unmatched. CDR1 is LGHDT, CDR2 YNNKEL, per germline (reference sequence). The CDR3 spans 16 residues. The CDR3 is CASSLAGTSGRYEQYF. CDR3 nucleotides: TGTGCCAGCAGCCTGGCCGGGACTAGCGGACGCTACGAGCAGTACTTC.

The chain links TRBV5-1 to TRBJ1-1, with no clear D. V was pared by 0 bases and J by 5 bases, with 8 bases between. This CDR3 comprises 13 residues. Germline-derived CDR1 and CDR2 are SGHRS and YFSETQ. CDR3 DNA: TGCGCCAGCAGCTTGGCCAGGAGGACTGAAGCTTTCTTT. This encodes CASSLARRTEAFF.

The V gene is TRBV2, the J gene TRBJ2-5; D perhaps matches TRBD2 (5 bases). The CDR3 is 15 amino acids. Trimming stripped 0 bases from V and 0 bases from J, with 8 bases between. Germline V gene sequence: CDR1 SNHLY, CDR2 FYNNEI. In DNA, the CDR3 is TGTGCCAGCAGTGAAGCTTTAGCGAACCAAGAGACCCAGTACTTC. It translates to CASSEALANQETQYF.

V is TRBV5-1 and J is TRBJ1-3; 8 bases fit TRBD1. The CDR3 has 17 amino acids. V lost 4 bases to trimming and J lost 0 bases; unmatched junction nucleotides: 9. Looked up from germline, CDR1 is SGHRS and CDR2 is YFSETQ. DNA for the CDR3: TGCGCCAGCAGCCCCCGGGACAGGCGTCTCTCTGGAAACACCATATATTTT. It specifies CASSPRDRRLSGNTIYF. Together with reference TRBV5-1 and TRBJ1-3, the CDR3 gives the full variable domain: KAGVTQTPRYLIKTRGQQVTLSCSPISGHRSVSWYQQTPGQGLQFLFEYFSETQRNKGNFPGRFSGRQFSNSRSEMNVSTLELGDSALYLCASSPRDRRLSGNTIYFGEGSWLTVV.